The TCR beta chain under discussion was sequenced for a study of blood T cell repertoires in COVID-19. Overall study context: Material from acute and convalescent COVID-19 was sourced from the United States, Italy and Spain. PBMCs, B-cell-depleted T cells, or T cells provided the cDNA or gDNA that made up the material.

Germline CDR1 LNHDA, CDR2 SQIVND (reference sequence). The CDR3 is made up of 15 amino acids. With V trimmed by 4 bases and J by 7 bases, 11 bases remained unmatched. In the original analysis: Amplifying reference gene primers gave estimates of nucleated cell counts. Profiling relied on immunoSEQ multiplex PCR, and the TCRdb table lists in-frame clones only, not all of them. V and J calls and clone size come straight from that table; D and trimming were deduced from the DNA. The sample includes around 230,000 clones, around 86% seen only once; the top ten take roughly 11%. Patients at the Seattle site were enrolled during active infection and followed longitudinally.

This receptor was obtained from a man aged 45-65 years with COVID-19, enrolled during active disease. The specimen sequenced was peripheral blood. The chain carries TRBV19 and TRBJ1-1, with 8 bases that match TRBD1. The CDR3 loop is CASSTLGTGGGEAFF. CDR3 coding DNA: TGTGCCAGTAGTACGCTGGGGACAGGAGGGGGTGAAGCTTTCTTT. Together with reference TRBV19 and TRBJ1-1, the CDR3 gives the full variable domain: DGGITQSPKYLFRKEGQNVTLSCEQNLNHDAMYWYRQDPGQGLRLIYYSQIVNDFQKGDIAEGYSVSREKKESFPLTVTSAQKNPTAFYLCASSTLGTGGGEAFFGQGTRLTVV.